This T cell receptor beta chain was captured in a study of neurological immune-mediated disorders. This clonotype has ten or more counts. V gave up 2 bases and J gave up 4 bases, with 12 bases separating them. The CDR3 is 14 residues long. CDR1 and CDR2 from the germline V gene are SQVTM and ANQGSEA. Time point of the sample: longitudinal time-point 1 (baseline). The cDNA came from 5'RACE, which used 10-nucleotide random UMIs. One entry per CDR3 protein, called by TCRdb with MiXCR from the 5' RACE reads. The table lists about 53,000 distinct CDR3 sequences, 8% to 10% of them singletons. Sequences were obtained from PBMCs. The chain is built from TRBV29-1 and TRBJ1-3, with no clear D. The source of this sequence is a woman in her forties in good health. The CDR3 DNA sequence: TGCAGCGTTGAAATGGGGAGCGGGGGAAACACCATATATTTT. This gives the protein CSVEMGSGGNTIYF.